These 9 T cell receptor beta chains were sequenced from one sample in a study of shared clonotypes between healthy human individuals (TCRdb year 2020). The library was made by the immunoSEQ multiplex PCR assay. This is the immuneACCESS table as TCRdb keeps it, with only in-frame sequences that have V and J called. A part of the clones is gone; compared with another copy, unresolved V genes explain less than half, and the rest is unexplained. This sample lists some 2.4 million clones; approximately 93% were detected once. Of the sample, more than 0.35% is held by the ten largest clones. Sequenced material: naive CD4+ T cells from PBMCs. The cell subset or site label, read with the paper, signifies: CD45RA+ positively selected. The receptors come from a man aged 18 to 29 in good health. Some clones in this sample may be carry-over from other donors' samples.

J is TRBJ2-5 and V is TRBV25-1; 8 nucleotides match TRBD1. Germline trimming cut 5 bases from V and 2 bases from J; bases unmatched to any gene: 4. CDR3 length: 14 amino acids. The V gene's germline CDR1 is MGHDK and CDR2 SYGVNS. As DNA, the CDR3 is TGTGCCAGCAGTCCTAGGACAGGGCAAGAGACCCAGTACTTC. Protein: CASSPRTGQETQYF.

About this clone: The sample carries other DNA sequences with the same CDR3. Here the CDR3 reads CASSLGGNGNTIYF. The CDR3 DNA sequence: TGCGCCAGCAGCTTGGGAGGTAATGGAAACACCATATATTTT. The chain couples TRBV5-1 to TRBJ1-3, with D unclear. V lost 0 bases to trimming and J lost 3 bases, with 7 bases between them. The germline gives CDR1 SGHRS, CDR2 YFSETQ. The CDR3 loop spans 14 amino acids.

Details on this clone: The same CDR3 arises from other DNA sequences in this sample as well. The chain uses TRBV5-1 and TRBJ1-1; D ambiguous. The CDR3 contains 14 residues. Germline lookup yields CDR1 SGHRS and CDR2 YFSETQ. Trimming took 2 bases from V and 3 from J, leaving 11 bases between them. The CDR3: CASSFTGGYTEAFF. Written as DNA, the CDR3 is TGCGCCAGCAGCTTTACGGGAGGATACACTGAAGCTTTCTTT.

The CDR3 protein is CASSSSWAAPNYGYTF. In nucleotides, the CDR3 is TGTGCCAGCAGTTCCTCATGGGCCGCCCCTAACTATGGCTACACCTTC. The chain employs TRBV6-6 and TRBJ1-2; D is uncertain. Per germline, CDR1 MNHNY and CDR2 SVGAGI (reference sequence). V lost 4 bases and J 0 bases, leaving 15 bases between the germline ends. The CDR3 runs to 16 residues.

This clone has a handful of counts. The genes are TRBV27 and TRBJ1-1; D perhaps matches TRBD1 (5 bases). V lost 2 bases and J 4 bases, leaving 11 bases between the germline ends. Germline V lookup: CDR1 MNHEY, CDR2 SMNVEV (reference sequence). The CDR3 length is 14 residues. DNA of the CDR3: TGTGCCAGCAGTTTAAAGGGGAGGGCCACTGAAGCTTTCTTT. This gives the protein CASSLKGRATEAFF.

This chain joins TRBV28 and TRBJ1-5; D unclear. This CDR3 comprises 16 residues. The germline CDR1 and CDR2 sequences are MDHEN and SYDVKM. With 5 bases removed from V and 2 bases from J, the gap between germline ends came to 16 bases. CDR3 protein: CASSPYRGEGNQPQHF. The CDR3 DNA reads TGTGCCAGCAGTCCCTACCGGGGAGAGGGCAATCAGCCCCAGCATTTT.

The CDR3 nucleotides are TGTGCCAGCAGCTTGGCTAGGGGGGCGAACACCGGGGAGCTGTTTTTT. It is translated as CASSLARGANTGELFF. The gene calls are TRBV5-4 and TRBJ2-2; D possibly uses TRBD1 or TRBD2 (6 bases each). There are 16 residues in the CDR3. The germline V gene encodes CDR1 SGHNT and CDR2 YYREEE (reference sequence). Trimming stripped 0 bases from V and 0 bases from J, with 9 bases between.

This clone was counted a few times. This chain connects TRBV10-3 to TRBJ1-1, with no clear D. V lost 3 bases to trimming and J lost 5 bases, with 13 bases between them. Germline V gene data show CDR1 as ENHRY and CDR2 as SYGVKD. There are 14 residues in the CDR3. The CDR3 is CAISEAAGDTEAFF. The CDR3 bases are TGTGCCATCAGTGAAGCAGCTGGGGATACTGAAGCTTTCTTT.

With respect to this clone: This sample includes further DNA sequences coding for the same CDR3. This chain connects TRBV6-5 to TRBJ1-5; D ambiguous. Germline V gene lookup returns CDR1 MNHEY and CDR2 SVGAGI. CDR3 length: 13 amino acids. V was clipped by 5 bases and J by 0 bases, with 5 bases between them. CDR3 in amino acids: CASSKNSNQPQHF. The CDR3 nucleotides are TGTGCCAGCAGTAAAAATAGCAATCAGCCCCAGCATTTT.